Listed below are T cell receptor beta chains from one sample, sequenced in a study of tumor-infiltrating lymphocytes in primary liver carcinoma. Each CDR3 protein is one row after TCRdb ran MiXCR on the multiplex PCR reads. This repertoire shows 80,000 or so distinct CDR3 sequences, 65% to 75% found once; its top ten account for roughly 13%. Specimen: liver tumor tissue from sampling region 4. The receptors come from a woman aged 55-70 years with primary liver carcinoma and hepatitis B virus infection. Each CDR3 is given with its conserved first and last residue. The D gene is left open where the match is weak. Size tells how often a clone was seen (once, few, many) or the class of an expanded clone, and some rows leave it out.

d_call j_call clone_size v_call cdr3_nt cdr3_aa
. TRBJ1-4 . TRBV27 TGTGCCAGCAGTTTTACCGCAGGGGCCCCTAATGAAAAACTGTTTTTT CASSFTAGAPNEKLFF
TRBD1 TRBJ1-2 many TRBV4-2 TGTGCCAGCAGCGGGGGACAGGGAGGCTATGGCTACACCTTC CASSGGQGGYGYTF
TRBD2 TRBJ2-2 many TRBV28 TGTGCCAGCAGTTTTTGGCCTAGCGGGAACACCGGGGAGCTGTTTTTT CASSFWPSGNTGELFF
. TRBJ2-7 . TRBV11-2 TGTGCCAGCGGCCTACTAGCAGGAGCCGCTCGACTTTTCTACGAGCAGTACTTC CASGLLAGAARLFYEQYF
TRBD2 TRBJ2-2 many TRBV4-1 TGCGCCAGCAGCCTAACTAGCGGGAGGGGTTCCGGGGAGCTGTTTTTT CASSLTSGRGSGELFF
. TRBJ1-4 . TRBV28 TGTGCCGGCAGTCTATTCGGGACATGGGCAACTAATGAAAAACTGTTTTTT CAGSLFGTWATNEKLFF
TRBD2 TRBJ2-1 . TRBV7-3 TGTGCCAGCAGTACCGGACTAGCGGTCTTCAATGAGCAGTTCTTC CASSTGLAVFNEQFF
TRBD1 TRBJ2-5 . TRBV12-3/TRBV12-4 TGTGCCAGCAGTGGTGCCGGGACAGGGCAGGAGACCCAGTACTTC CASSGAGTGQETQYF
TRBD1 TRBJ2-7 many TRBV12-3/TRBV12-4 TGTGCCAGCAGTTTGAGACAGGGGATGCCCGAGCAGTACTTC CASSLRQGMPEQYF
TRBD1 TRBJ1-5 . TRBV12-3/TRBV12-4 TGTGCCAGCAGGTCTGACAGGGAGAATCAGCCCCAACATTTT CASRSDRENQPQHF
TRBD2 TRBJ2-1 . TRBV11-2 TGTGCCAACAACAGGAGACAAGCGGGAGGGCCGGGGGATGGGCAGTTCTTC CANNRRQAGGPGDGQFF
TRBD2 TRBJ2-1 many TRBV29-1 TGCAGCGCTACGACTAGCGGTCATGAGCAGTTCTTC CSATTSGHEQFF
. TRBJ2-7 once TRBV6-5 TGTGCCAGCAAGGGGAGGTACACTGAAGCTTTCGAGGGGTACGAGCAGTACTTC CASKGRYTEAFEGYEQYF
. TRBJ2-1 . TRBV11-3 TGTGTCAGCTCCGGGGGATACAATGAGCAGTTCTTC CVSSGGYNEQFF
TRBD2 TRBJ2-5 few TRBV28 TGTGCCAGCAGTTTAGGCGGGAGCTCCCAAGAGACCCAGTACTTC CASSLGGSSQETQYF
TRBD2 TRBJ2-7 . TRBV29-1 TGCAGTGTGCCGGGGACTAGCGTCAACGAGCAATACTTC CSVPGTSVNEQYF
. TRBJ2-6 . TRBV12-3/TRBV12-4 TGTACCAGCACCAGTACAGGGTCAGGGGCCAACGTCCTGATTTTC CTSTSTGSGANVLIF
. TRBJ2-7 . TRBV2 TGTGCCAGCAGCAGACTTGTCTACGAGCAGTACTTC CASSRLVYEQYF
. TRBJ2-1 . TRBV28 TGTGCCAGCAGCTCCCATGGGGACGGACCCCTGAATGAGCAGTTCTTC CASSSHGDGPLNEQFF
TRBD1 TRBJ2-7 . TRBV12-3/TRBV12-4 TGTGCCAGCAGTCCCGGACAGGGGACCTGCGAGCAGTACTTC CASSPGQGTCEQYF
. TRBJ1-5 . TRBV12-3/TRBV12-4 TGTGCCAACAGTTTTACAGGGAGATCAGAGGCCCAGCATTTT CANSFTGRSEAQHF
TRBD1 TRBJ1-6 . TRBV11-2 TGTGCCAGCAGCTGGATAGGGGGCGGGGATTCGCCCCTCCACTTT CASSWIGGGDSPLHF
. TRBJ1-2 many TRBV6-2/TRBV6-3 TGTGCCAGCAGTTACCAGGGGTATGGCTACACCTTC CASSYQGYGYTF